These 6 T cell receptor beta chains were sequenced from one sample in a study of monozygotic twins with inflammatory bowel disease. TCRdb reprocessed the 5' RACE reads and reports one entry per CDR3 protein, with no DNA. The specimen's table records under 350,000 distinct CDR3 sequences. Specimen: blood. Source of these receptors: a human donor with ulcerative colitis or Crohn's disease, or a healthy co-twin of an affected twin (not recorded which).

The genes are TRBV6-6 and TRBJ1-5. The CDR3 consists of 14 residues. The V gene's germline CDR1 is MNHNY and CDR2 SVGAGI (reference sequence). Here the CDR3 reads CASSLDFFGQPQHF.

V and J are TRBV27 and TRBJ2-3; TCRdb names TRBD1, which stays unverified in the absence of DNA. Germline values: CDR1 MNHEY, CDR2 SMNVEV (reference sequence). The CDR3 spans 12 residues. The CDR3 region is CASSLPGTAQYF.

The CDR3 here is CSAPTSGGQETQYF. This chain connects TRBV20-1 to TRBJ2-5; TCRdb outputs TRBD2, but without DNA this stays unchecked. This CDR3 has 14 amino acids. Germline loops: CDR1 DFQATT, CDR2 SNEGSKA (reference sequence).

The CDR3 protein is CASSSWKRTANTEAFF. The chain employs TRBV7-9 and TRBJ1-1; TCRdb outputs TRBD1, but without DNA this stays unchecked. Germline CDR1 is SEHNR and CDR2 is FQNEAQ (reference sequence). CDR3 length equals 16 residues.

The V and J genes are TRBV6-5 and TRBJ2-7. The CDR3 spans 15 residues. The germline V gene has CDR1 MNHEY and CDR2 SVGAGI. CDR3 in amino acids: CASSYSGSVPYEQYF.

V usage is TRBV9 and J usage is TRBJ2-1; as DNA is missing, the TRBD2 call by TCRdb cannot be tested. Germline V lookup: CDR1 SGDLS, CDR2 YYNGEE. The CDR3 runs 16 residues. The CDR3 protein is CASSVGPAGEYNEQFF.